Presented here are 20 T cell receptor beta chains from one specimen sequenced in a study of blood T cell repertoires in COVID-19. TCRdb's table, derived via immunoSEQ multiplex PCR, lists solely in-frame clones and lacks some. The sample carries some 180,000 clones, about 80% recorded once. The specimen was peripheral blood. Source of these receptors: a man aged 60 to 75 with acute or convalescent COVID-19.

A few counts support this clone. This chain links TRBV7-9 with TRBJ2-4; possible D gene TRBD1, 6 bases. V lost 5 bases and J 7 bases, leaving 21 bases between the germline ends. Germline CDR1 SEHNR, CDR2 FQNEAQ (reference sequence). The CDR3 sequence is 16 residues long. The CDR3 DNA reads as TGTGCCAGCAGCATTTATGGGGGCGCCGAGGGGAACATTCAGTACTTC. It encodes CASSIYGGAEGNIQYF. The full variable domain, with the rest looked up from reference TRBV7-9 and TRBJ2-4, is DTGVSQNPRHKITKRGQNVTFRCDPISEHNRLYWYRQTLGQGPEFLTYFQNEAQLEKSRLLSDRFSAERPKGSFSTLEIQRTEQGDSAMYLCASSIYGGAEGNIQYFGAGTRLSVL.

The V call is TRBV10-3, the J call TRBJ2-3; TRBD2 might be the D (5 bases). In germline, CDR1 is ENHRY, CDR2 SYGVKD. The CDR3 has 14 residues. V dropped 2 bases and J dropped 5 bases, with 11 bases sitting between them. The CDR3 region is CAISEEGLGDTQYF. The CDR3 DNA reads as TGTGCCATCAGTGAGGAGGGCCTGGGAGATACGCAGTATTTT.

There are a few counts of this clone. The chain is built from TRBV15 and TRBJ1-1; D is possibly TRBD1 (5 bases). From germline, CDR1 is LNHNV and CDR2 YYDKDF (reference sequence). The CDR3 extends over 16 amino acids. Between the trimmed V and J ends, which lost 5 bases and 4 bases, there was a span of 20 bases. The CDR3 loop reads CATSPDLARGFTEAFF. In nucleotides, the CDR3 is TGTGCCACCAGCCCGGACTTAGCTCGGGGGTTCACTGAAGCTTTCTTT.

The rearrangement links TRBV3-1 (or the pseudogene TRBV3-2) to TRBJ1-2; possibly TRBD1 for D (6 bases). V was cut by 2 bases and J by 6 bases, with 13 bases left in between. Germline V gene lookup returns CDR1 LGHDT and CDR2 YNNKEL (reference sequence). This CDR3 has 14 amino acids. Written as DNA, the CDR3 is TGTGCCAGCAGCCAAACCTCCAGGGGAAATGGCTACACCTTC. Its translation is CASSQTSRGNGYTF.

The V and J genes are TRBV10-3 and TRBJ1-5; D is unclear. CDR3 length: 13 amino acids. Trimming cost V 2 bases and J 5 bases, with 7 bases left between them. The germline V gene has CDR1 ENHRY and CDR2 SYGVKD. CDR3 residues: CAISEVEDQPQHF. The CDR3, as DNA: TGTGCCATCAGTGAGGTAGAGGATCAGCCCCAGCATTTT.

This chain uses TRBV6-2 or TRBV6-3 with TRBJ1-2, with a weak D call TRBD1 (5 bases). This CDR3 is 15 amino acids long. Germline lookup yields CDR1 MNHEY and CDR2 SVGEGT. Trimming cost V 6 bases and J 8 bases, with 22 bases left between them. In DNA form, the CDR3 reads TGTGCCAGCAGACCTCGGACAAGTGGTTATTTAGGCTACACCTTC. It is translated as CASRPRTSGYLGYTF.

With regard to this clone: The same CDR3 is also encoded by other DNA sequences in this sample. The chain has TRBV6-5 and TRBJ2-1; D perhaps matches TRBD2 (5 bases). The V gene's germline CDR1 is MNHEY and CDR2 SVGAGI. Trimming pared 7 bases from V and 1 base from J, leaving 11 bases between. The CDR3 has 14 residues. CDR3 DNA sequence: TGTGCCAGCATCCTCGGGGTGTCCTACAATGAGCAGTTCTTC. As protein: CASILGVSYNEQFF.

The gene calls are TRBV29-1 and TRBJ1-1; D unresolved. With 4 bases removed from V and 1 base from J, the gap between germline ends came to 13 bases. This CDR3 spans 14 amino acids. CDR1 is SQVTM and CDR2 is ANQGSEA in the germline V gene. As DNA, the CDR3 is TGCAGCGTTGGGGGAGGACTGACGAACACTGAAGCTTTCTTT. Its protein product is CSVGGGLTNTEAFF.

V gene TRBV27 combines with J gene TRBJ1-2, with 10 positions matching TRBD1. CDR3 length: 15 amino acids. Germline loops: CDR1 MNHEY, CDR2 SMNVEV (reference sequence). V shed 6 bases, J shed 8 bases, and the junction held 12 bases outside the gene matches. CDR3 DNA sequence: TGTGCCAGCAGGCGTGGACAGGGGGGTATCTGGGGCTACACCTTC. This translates into CASRRGQGGIWGYTF.

The V gene is TRBV3-1 (or the pseudogene TRBV3-2), the J gene TRBJ1-4; D not certain. From germline, CDR1 is LGHDT and CDR2 YNNKEL (reference sequence). V was cut by 0 bases and J by 7 bases, with 9 bases left in between. The CDR3 loop spans 14 amino acids. The CDR3 protein is CASSQDLPREKLFF. CDR3 nucleotides: TGTGCCAGCAGCCAAGATCTACCCCGTGAAAAACTGTTTTTT.

The chain joins TRBV5-1 to TRBJ2-1; weak D call: TRBD2 (6 bases). The CDR3 has 15 residues. With 0 bases removed from V and 8 bases from J, the gap between germline ends came to 15 bases. Germline V gene data show CDR1 as SGHRS and CDR2 as YFSETQ. CDR3 sequence (DNA): TGCGCCAGCAGCTTGGTGGCTAGTGGAGGGGATGAGCAGTTCTTC. It codes for CASSLVASGGDEQFF.

The chain uses TRBV18 and TRBJ1-1, with D perhaps matching TRBD1 (5 bases). Looked up from germline, CDR1 is KGHSH and CDR2 is LQKENI. With 6 bases removed from V and 3 bases from J, the gap between germline ends came to 11 bases. This CDR3 has 13 residues. The CDR3 protein is CASSKSRDTEAFF. The DNA of the CDR3 is TGTGCCAGCTCTAAGTCCAGGGACACTGAAGCTTTCTTT.

CDR3 bases: TGTGCCAGCAGCCAAGGGGGGGGTGGGACTGAAGCTTTCTTT. Protein sequence: CASSQGGGGTEAFF. This rearrangement joins TRBV3-1 (or the pseudogene TRBV3-2) to TRBJ1-1; D might be TRBD1 (5 bases). V was pared by 1 base and J by 5 bases, with 11 bases between. This CDR3 comprises 14 residues. Germline V gene sequence: CDR1 LGHDT, CDR2 YNNKEL (reference sequence).

This clone has at least ten counts. The J gene is TRBJ1-1, the V gene TRBV7-9; D call uncertain. Germline V gene data show CDR1 as SEHNR and CDR2 as FQNEAQ (reference sequence). The CDR3 contains 13 residues. V lost 0 bases and J lost 6, with 8 bases in between. For the CDR3, the DNA is TGTGCCAGCAGCTTAGCGACGGGGTCTGAAGCTTTCTTT. Its protein product is CASSLATGSEAFF.

The rearrangement joins TRBV6-4 to TRBJ2-3, with 10 bases lining up with TRBD2. V was pared by 3 bases and J by 4 bases, with 4 bases of the junction left unmatched. The CDR3 runs to 15 residues. Germline CDR1 is MRHNA and CDR2 is SNTAGT. CDR3 bases: TGTGCCAGCAGTGATCGAGCGGGAGGGCCAGATACGCAGTATTTT. Translating gives CASSDRAGGPDTQYF.

CDR3 nucleotides: TGCAGCGTTGAAGATTTAGGGGGGGACTACACCTTC. Protein sequence: CSVEDLGGDYTF. The J gene is TRBJ1-2, the V gene TRBV29-1, with D possibly being TRBD1 (6 bases). The V end was cut by 0 bases, the J end by 10 bases, with 12 bases between. This CDR3 contains 12 residues. Germline V gene data show CDR1 as SQVTM and CDR2 as ANQGSEA. Combining the CDR3 with reference TRBV29-1 and TRBJ1-2 gives the whole variable domain SAVISQKPSRDICQRGTSLTIQCQVDSQVTMMFWYRQQPGQSLTLIATANQGSEATYESGFVIDKFPISRPNLTFSTLTVSNMSPEDSSIYLCSVEDLGGDYTFGSGTRLTVV.

The chain joins TRBV2 to TRBJ2-3, with 8 bases fitting TRBD2. V was clipped by 8 bases and J by 6 bases; unmatched bases: 7. Germline lookup yields CDR1 SNHLY and CDR2 FYNNEI. The CDR3 covers 13 residues. CDR3 sequence reads: CASGREGGDTQYF. In nucleotides, the CDR3 is TGTGCCAGCGGCCGGGAGGGGGGTGATACGCAGTATTTT.

CDR3 nucleotide sequence: TGTGCCAGTAGTAGGACTAGCGCGAGGGAGCAGTTCTTC. Translated: CASSRTSAREQFF. The gene calls are TRBV19 and TRBJ2-1, with 9 bases identical to TRBD2. The CDR3 has 13 residues. Germline loops: CDR1 LNHDA, CDR2 SQIVND (reference sequence). The trim removed 4 bases at V and 10 bases at J, leaving 5 bases unmatched.

V gene TRBV7-2 combines with J gene TRBJ2-1, with TRBD2 as a possible D gene (5 bases). Germline values: CDR1 SGHTA, CDR2 FQGNSA. The CDR3 runs to 13 residues. The V end lost 0 bases, the J end lost 8 bases, and 8 bases lay between the germline ends. The CDR3 DNA follows: TGTGCCAGCAGCTTAGCTCAGCGGCATGAGCAGTTCTTC. It is translated as CASSLAQRHEQFF.

The chain is built from TRBV12-3 or TRBV12-4 and TRBJ2-1; D is ambiguous. CDR3 length: 13 residues. Trimming pared 3 bases from V and 5 bases from J, leaving 8 bases between. The CDR3 protein is CASSFMENNEQFF. The CDR3, as DNA: TGTGCCAGCAGTTTTATGGAGAACAATGAGCAGTTCTTC.